Listed here are 21 T cell receptor beta chains from one sample, sequenced in a study of spatial heterogeneity in lung cancer. Sample time point: sample taken at primary tumor resection. TCRdb redid the calling of the 5' RACE reads with MiXCR, one entry per CDR3 protein. The sample consists of more than 80,000 distinct CDR3 sequences, about an eighth of them appearing once. Sequences were derived from PBMCs, sampled at surgery. All receptors derive from a male donor with early-stage non-small cell lung cancer.

This clonotype was seen a few times. This sequence joins TRBV12-3 or TRBV12-4 and TRBJ2-6; D ambiguous. The ends were cut back, 2 bases at V and 4 bases at J, with 3 bases in the middle. There are 13 residues in the CDR3. The DNA for the CDR3 is TGTGCCAGCAGTTTATACGGGGCCAACGTCCTGACTTTC. This encodes CASSLYGANVLTF.

In DNA, the CDR3 is TGTGCCAGCAGTCGGACTAGCGGATTGGCCGGGGAGCTGTTTTTT. Its protein product is CASSRTSGLAGELFF. This sequence joins TRBV2 and TRBJ2-2, with 10 positions matching TRBD2. Germline V gene sequence: CDR1 SNHLY, CDR2 FYNNEI. This CDR3 has 15 residues. With V trimmed by 5 bases and J by 6 bases, 6 bases remained unmatched.

V and J are TRBV6-2 or TRBV6-3 and TRBJ2-5, with D perhaps matching TRBD2 (6 bases). The CDR3 consists of 15 residues. V lost 0 bases and J 7 bases, leaving 15 bases between the germline ends. Germline V gives CDR1 MNHEY, CDR2 SVGEGT. The CDR3 protein is CASSYSPAGPRTQYF. The CDR3 DNA follows: TGTGCCAGCAGTTACTCCCCGGCGGGGCCGCGGACCCAGTACTTC.

The table lists this clonotype with a few counts. This chain uses TRBV12-3 or TRBV12-4 with TRBJ2-7, with D tentatively TRBD1 (6 bases). This CDR3 has 12 amino acids. V was trimmed by 8 bases and J by 7 bases, leaving 15 bases between them. CDR3 in DNA: TGTGCCAGCGGACGGGACACGGAAGAGCAGTACTTC. It yields the protein CASGRDTEEQYF.

This chain joins TRBV7-8 and TRBJ2-1; D tentatively reads TRBD1 or TRBD2 (5 bases each). The V end lost 5 bases, the J end lost 6 bases, and 29 bases lay between the germline ends. Germline assignment: CDR1 SGHVS and CDR2 FQNEAQ. The CDR3 spans 19 residues. The CDR3 protein is CASSPERPHGDPPRNEQFF. For the CDR3, the DNA is TGTGCCAGCAGCCCCGAGCGGCCCCACGGGGACCCCCCGCGCAATGAGCAGTTCTTC.

The chain has TRBV7-9 and TRBJ2-7; the D call may be TRBD1 or TRBD2 (6 bases each). The CDR3 contains 15 residues. The germline gives CDR1 SEHNR, CDR2 FQNEAQ (reference sequence). Between the trimmed V and J ends, which lost 5 bases and 5 bases, there was a span of 19 bases. CDR3 DNA sequence: TGTGCCAGCAGCCCCCCCGGTGGGGGGCGCGACGAGCAGTACTTC. Protein sequence: CASSPPGGGRDEQYF. Full variable domain (remainder filled in from reference TRBV7-9 and TRBJ2-7): DTGVSQNPRHKITKRGQNVTFRCDPISEHNRLYWYRQTLGQGPEFLTYFQNEAQLEKSRLLSDRFSAERPKGSFSTLEIQRTEQGDSAMYLCASSPPGGGRDEQYFGPGTRLTVT.

This chain links TRBV7-2 with TRBJ1-5; D is ambiguous. CDR1 is SGHTA, CDR2 FQGNSA, per germline. The V and J ends lost 1 base and 2 bases respectively, with 9 bases between them. The CDR3 totals 15 residues. This CDR3 is CASSLDVFGNQPQHF. CDR3 nucleotide sequence: TGTGCCAGCAGCTTAGACGTCTTTGGCAATCAGCCCCAGCATTTT.

A few counts support this clonotype. The chain is built from TRBV6-6 and TRBJ1-5, with D possibly matching TRBD1 (5 bases). CDR3 length: 17 amino acids. The germline V gene has CDR1 MNHNY and CDR2 SVGAGI (reference sequence). V was shortened by 0 bases and J by 1 base, with 13 bases between the two germline ends. CDR3 DNA: TGTGCCAGCAGTTACTCGTCGGGGGTTGTGAGCAATCAGCCCCAGCATTTT. This gives the protein CASSYSSGVVSNQPQHF.

The gene calls are TRBV6-6 and TRBJ1-2, with 7 positions matching TRBD1. The germline V gene encodes CDR1 MNHNY and CDR2 SVGAGI (reference sequence). The CDR3 runs 13 residues. V lost 5 bases, J lost 4 bases, and 4 bases stayed unmatched. In DNA form, the CDR3 reads TGTGCCAGCAGTACAGGGGAGGTCTATGGCTACACCTTC. Its translation is CASSTGEVYGYTF.

The V gene is TRBV7-2, the J gene TRBJ1-6, with TRBD1 matching 10 bases. J gave up 8 bases and V 4 bases, and 8 bases lay outside the gene matches. The V gene's germline CDR1 is SGHTA and CDR2 FQGNSA. This CDR3 spans 16 amino acids. CDR3 loop: CASSSPTGGAYSPLHF. The CDR3 DNA reads as TGTGCCAGCAGCTCACCGACAGGGGGCGCGTATTCACCCCTCCACTTT. Full variable domain (missing parts from reference TRBV7-2 and TRBJ1-6): GAGVSQSPSNKVTEKGKDVELRCDPISGHTALYWYRQSLGQGLEFLIYFQGNSAPDKSGLPSDRFSAERTGGSVSTLTIQRTQQEDSAVYLCASSSPTGGAYSPLHFGNGTRLTVT.

The table lists this clonotype with many counts. V is TRBV12-3 or TRBV12-4 and J is TRBJ2-7; 7 nucleotides align to TRBD2. With 6 bases clipped from V and 5 bases from J, the junction kept 10 bases outside the gene matches. The CDR3 consists of 14 residues. In DNA, the CDR3 is TGTGCCAGCAGCCGCCAGACTAGCCCCGACGAGCAGTACTTC. This translates into CASSRQTSPDEQYF.

In this sample, this clonotype turned up many times. This chain uses TRBV20-1 with TRBJ2-7; the match to TRBD1 covers 11 bases. Germline assignment: CDR1 DFQATT and CDR2 SNEGSKA (reference sequence). Trimming took 6 bases from V and 5 from J; bases not matched to a gene: 15. This CDR3 comprises 16 residues. In DNA form, the CDR3 reads TGCAGTGCCCCAGGACAGGGGGCATTTAAAGTCCACGAGCAGTACTTC. This gives the protein CSAPGQGAFKVHEQYF.

Only a few counts were recorded for this clonotype. The chain joins TRBV12-3 or TRBV12-4 to TRBJ2-3, with D uncertain. The V end was cut by 3 bases, the J end by 11 bases, with 15 bases between. CDR3 length: 13 amino acids. CDR3 loop: CASSFDERSVQYF. The CDR3 coding sequence is TGTGCCAGCAGTTTCGACGAGCGAAGTGTGCAGTATTTT.

This clonotype was counted a few times. J is TRBJ2-1 and V is TRBV7-3, with a possible D match to TRBD2 (6 bases). Trimming stripped 5 bases from V and 2 bases from J, with 16 bases between. The CDR3 totals 16 residues. Germline V gene data show CDR1 as SGHTA and CDR2 as FQGTGA. The CDR3 DNA sequence: TGTGCCAGCAGCAGATCCGGGAGAGGAGCCTACAATGAGCAGTTCTTC. This translates into CASSRSGRGAYNEQFF.

The gene calls are TRBV19 and TRBJ2-1, with D possibly being TRBD2 (6 bases). The V end was cut by 1 base, the J end by 0 bases, with 7 bases between. From germline, CDR1 is LNHDA and CDR2 SQIVND (reference sequence). The CDR3 loop spans 15 amino acids. The CDR3 spells CASSIGLGSYNEQFF. The CDR3 DNA is TGTGCCAGTAGTATAGGACTAGGCTCCTACAATGAGCAGTTCTTC.

The chain combines TRBV7-8 with TRBJ2-3; D perhaps matches TRBD1 (5 bases). This CDR3 region has 14 residues. Trimming pared 6 bases from V and 6 bases from J, leaving 16 bases between. Germline loops: CDR1 SGHVS, CDR2 FQNEAQ. This CDR3 is CASRIGARDDTQYF. In DNA form, the CDR3 reads TGTGCCAGCAGGATAGGGGCCCGAGACGATACGCAGTATTTT.

The CDR3 sequence: CASSFPDTRTDTQYF. The CDR3 nucleotides are TGTGCCAGCAGTTTCCCGGACACCCGCACAGATACGCAGTATTTT. This chain uses TRBV28 with TRBJ2-3, with D maybe TRBD1 (5 bases). V was shortened by 3 bases and J by 1 base, with 11 bases between the two germline ends. Germline assignment: CDR1 MDHEN and CDR2 SYDVKM. This CDR3 region has 15 residues.

This clonotype was picked up a small number of times. V usage is TRBV7-2 and J usage is TRBJ2-5; 8 bases align to TRBD1. The V gene end was trimmed by 2 bases and the J gene end by 5 bases; junction bases not matched to a gene: 13. CDR3 size: 17 residues. Germline lookup yields CDR1 SGHTA and CDR2 FQGNSA. The CDR3 reads CASSLRRGRGQVETQYF. The DNA for the CDR3 is TGTGCCAGCAGCTTACGAAGGGGCAGGGGGCAAGTTGAGACCCAGTACTTC.

The V call is TRBV12-3 or TRBV12-4, the J call TRBJ2-7, with 8 bases lining up with TRBD2. The CDR3 runs 14 residues. J lost 0 bases, V lost 6 bases, and 4 bases had no gene match. The CDR3, as DNA: TGTGCCAGCAGCAAGCGGGGGTCCTCCTACGAGCAGTACTTC. Translated: CASSKRGSSYEQYF.

This clonotype was observed a handful of times. J is TRBJ1-5 and V is TRBV10-3; TRBD1 is a possible D gene (6 bases). Trimming left V 2 bases short and J 5 bases short, with 7 bases between. In germline, CDR1 is ENHRY, CDR2 SYGVKD. This CDR3 has 13 amino acids. The CDR3 DNA reads as TGTGCCATCAGTGAGGAGGGGGATCAGCCCCAGCATTTT. Translation: CAISEEGDQPQHF.

This clonotype was recorded at least ten times. The chain uses TRBV27 and TRBJ2-7; 10 positions agree with TRBD1. With V trimmed by 5 bases and J by 5 bases, 6 bases remained unmatched. Per the germline V gene, CDR1 is MNHEY and CDR2 is SMNVEV (reference sequence). CDR3 length equals 14 residues. The CDR3, as DNA: TGTGCCAGCAGTCCTCGACAGGGGGCCGACGAGCAGTACTTC. Its protein product is CASSPRQGADEQYF.